What follows are 29 T cell receptor beta chains derived from one specimen sequenced in a study of blood T cell repertoires in COVID-19. TCRdb keeps only in-frame clones here, not all; method: immunoSEQ multiplex PCR. The sample consists of some 140,000 clones, roughly 80% of them appearing once. The sample comprised PBMCs or T cells enriched from blood (not recorded which). These receptors all stem from a man aged 35 to 55 with acute COVID-19.

This clone appeared a single time. The chain combines TRBV4-3 with TRBJ2-7; D might be TRBD2 (6 bases). The V end lost 3 bases, the J end lost 0 bases, and 12 bases lay between the germline ends. Germline V gene lookup returns CDR1 LGHNA and CDR2 YSLEER. The CDR3 covers 15 residues. The CDR3 is CASSQVPGLSYEQYF. The CDR3 DNA sequence: TGCGCCAGCAGCCAGGTACCGGGACTCTCCTACGAGCAGTACTTC.

The chain links TRBV9 to TRBJ2-7, with D tentatively TRBD2 (6 bases). The CDR3 has 15 residues. CDR1 is SGDLS, CDR2 YYNGEE, per germline. Trimming removed 0 bases at V and 0 bases at J, with 10 bases between. The CDR3: CASSVGGVYSYEQYF. The CDR3 nucleotides are TGTGCCAGCAGCGTAGGGGGGGTCTACTCCTACGAGCAGTACTTC.

J is TRBJ1-5 and V is TRBV19; D remains ambiguous. V was pared by 0 bases and J by 11 bases, with 5 bases between. The germline CDR1 and CDR2 sequences are LNHDA and SQIVND (reference sequence). The CDR3 loop spans 11 amino acids. The CDR3 DNA is TGTGCCAGTAGTATAGAGGCATCCCAGCATTTT. Protein: CASSIEASQHF.

This chain uses TRBV4-1 with TRBJ1-3; D is perhaps TRBD1 (6 bases). V gave up 4 bases and J gave up 1 base, with 11 bases separating them. The germline V gene encodes CDR1 MGHRA and CDR2 YSYEKL. This CDR3 is 15 amino acids long. CDR3 bases: TGCGCCAGCAGCCTACCGGACAGTTCTGGAAACACCATATATTTT. It translates to CASSLPDSSGNTIYF.

This clone was detected ten times or more. This chain joins TRBV9 and TRBJ2-1, with TRBD1 identical over 9 bases. The CDR3 extends over 16 amino acids. Germline CDR1 SGDLS, CDR2 YYNGEE. The V segment lost 2 bases and the J segment 4 bases; nucleotides outside the gene matches: 7. The CDR3 region is CASSVGLGQGYNEQFF. The CDR3 DNA is TGTGCCAGCAGCGTCGGGCTGGGACAGGGTTACAATGAGCAGTTCTTC. Full variable domain (remainder filled in from reference TRBV9 and TRBJ2-1): DSGVTQTPKHLITATGQRVTLRCSPRSGDLSVYWYQQSLDQGLQFLIQYYNGEERAKGNILERFSAQQFPDLHSELNLSSLELGDSALYFCASSVGLGQGYNEQFFGPGTRLTVL.

This clone was detected once. The V and J genes are TRBV7-9 and TRBJ2-7, with 11 bases identical to TRBD2. With V trimmed by 3 bases and J by 7 bases, 2 bases remained unmatched. The germline CDR1 and CDR2 sequences are SEHNR and FQNEAQ (reference sequence). This CDR3 is 13 amino acids long. This chain's CDR3 is CASSLGLAEEQYF. As DNA, the CDR3 is TGTGCCAGCAGCTTGGGACTAGCGGAAGAGCAGTACTTC.

The chain has TRBV7-8 and TRBJ2-7; the D is unclear. The germline V gene has CDR1 SGHVS and CDR2 FQNEAQ. Trimming removed 5 bases at V and 2 bases at J, with 4 bases between. The CDR3 covers 11 residues. CDR3 DNA sequence: TGTGCCAGCAGCGTAACCTACGAGCAGTACTTC. Amino acids: CASSVTYEQYF.

This clone appeared a few times. As DNA, the CDR3 is TGTGCCAGCAGTTTTGGCCAGAACTACGAGCAGTACTTC. Translation: CASSFGQNYEQYF. This chain joins TRBV12-3 or TRBV12-4 and TRBJ2-7; D gene uncertain. The CDR3 has 13 residues. Trimming removed 3 bases from V and 3 bases from J, with 9 bases in between.

The CDR3 DNA reads TGTGCCAGCAGCCAAGATCCAGCGGGGGGGGAGGGTACGCAGTATTTT. It is translated as CASSQDPAGGEGTQYF. The chain uses TRBV4-2 and TRBJ2-3; 10 bases are a match to TRBD2. Germline assignment: CDR1 LGHNA and CDR2 YNFKEQ. V lost 0 bases and J lost 8; bases outside the gene matches: 8. This CDR3 has 16 amino acids.

The count of this clone is one. The CDR3 coding sequence is TGTGCCAGCAGCTCCAGAATAGCGGGGGGACGCCATACAGATACGCAGTATTTT. This codes for CASSSRIAGGRHTDTQYF. This chain uses TRBV7-9 with TRBJ2-3; 10 bases are a match to TRBD2. V shed 4 bases and J 3 bases; nucleotides not matched to a gene: 13. The germline gives CDR1 SEHNR, CDR2 FQNEAQ (reference sequence). This CDR3 comprises 18 residues.

V gene TRBV19 combines with J gene TRBJ2-7; no definite D call. The CDR3 is made up of 15 amino acids. V lost 0 bases and J lost 4, with 13 bases in between. CDR1 is LNHDA, CDR2 SQIVND, per germline (reference sequence). CDR3 region: CASSIEDLGPYEQYF. In DNA form, the CDR3 reads TGTGCCAGTAGTATAGAAGACCTGGGCCCATACGAGCAGTACTTC. The full variable domain, rest sourced from reference TRBV19 and TRBJ2-7, is DGGITQSPKYLFRKEGQNVTLSCEQNLNHDAMYWYRQDPGQGLRLIYYSQIVNDFQKGDIAEGYSVSREKKESFPLTVTSAQKNPTAFYLCASSIEDLGPYEQYFGPGTRLTVT.

The J gene is TRBJ2-2, the V gene TRBV15; 7 bases are a match to TRBD1. The V gene's germline CDR1 is LNHNV and CDR2 YYDKDF (reference sequence). There are 16 residues in the CDR3. The J segment lost 4 bases and the V segment lost 0 bases, leaving 5 bases of the junction unmatched. CDR3 loop: CATSRERDSPTGELFF. CDR3 in DNA: TGTGCCACCAGCAGAGAACGGGACAGCCCCACCGGGGAGCTGTTTTTT.

V and J are TRBV4-1 and TRBJ2-1; D possibly corresponds to TRBD2 (5 bases). Trimming removed 5 bases at V and 0 bases at J, with 11 bases between. The CDR3 length is 15 residues. The V gene's germline CDR1 is MGHRA and CDR2 YSYEKL. CDR3 nucleotides: TGCGCCAGCAGCTCGGGCCGGGACTCCTACAATGAGCAGTTCTTC. As protein: CASSSGRDSYNEQFF.

The rearrangement uses TRBV16 and TRBJ2-1; 8 nucleotides align to TRBD2. The junction had 14 bases not matched to a gene; V was cut back by 4 bases and J by 6 bases. The CDR3 length is 17 residues. Germline V lookup: CDR1 KGHSY, CDR2 FQNENV. CDR3 nucleotide sequence: TGTGCCAGCAGCCTCTCGACGGCGGGAGGTTACGGCAATGAGCAGTTCTTC. Amino acid sequence: CASSLSTAGGYGNEQFF.

A single count supports this clone. The gene calls are TRBV5-1 and TRBJ1-3, with D maybe TRBD1 (5 bases). The CDR3 loop spans 15 amino acids. Germline loops: CDR1 SGHRS, CDR2 YFSETQ. Trimming took 6 bases from V and 0 from J, leaving 13 bases between them. The CDR3 sequence is CASMGQPDSGNTIYF. As DNA, the CDR3 is TGCGCCAGCATGGGGCAGCCCGACTCTGGAAACACCATATATTTT.

V usage is TRBV6-2 or TRBV6-3 and J usage is TRBJ2-5; 7 nucleotides align to TRBD2. Trimming cost V 1 base and J 3 bases; bases outside gene matches: 11. Germline loops: CDR1 MNHEY, CDR2 SVGEGT. The CDR3 contains 17 residues. CDR3 amino acids: CASSYWGGPRIEETQYF. The CDR3 nucleotides read TGTGCCAGCAGTTACTGGGGGGGACCCCGGATTGAAGAGACCCAGTACTTC.

As DNA, the CDR3 is TGTGCCAGCAGCTCTCCTAGCGGCTCCTCCTACAATGAGCAGTTCTTC. This translates into CASSSPSGSSYNEQFF. The J gene is TRBJ2-1, the V gene TRBV13; 7 nucleotides agree with TRBD2. J lost 0 bases, V lost 4 bases, and 6 bases had no gene match. Germline CDR1 reads PRHDT; CDR2 reads FYEKMQ (reference sequence). The CDR3 sequence is 16 residues long.

V and J are TRBV10-3 and TRBJ1-5; 10 nucleotides line up with TRBD1. The V gene end was trimmed by 8 bases and the J gene end by 5 bases; junction bases not matched to a gene: 9. Germline-derived CDR1 and CDR2 are ENHRY and SYGVKD. This CDR3 has 15 amino acids. CDR3: CAIGVSGQGHQPQHF. The CDR3 DNA sequence: TGTGCCATCGGGGTCTCGGGACAGGGGCATCAGCCCCAGCATTTT.

This clone occurred many times. The rearrangement links TRBV6-2 or TRBV6-3 to TRBJ2-3; weak D call: TRBD2 (6 bases). This CDR3 contains 15 residues. The V gene lost 5 bases and the J gene lost 5 bases, with 17 bases spanning the gap. Germline loops: CDR1 MNHEY, CDR2 SVGEGT. The CDR3 reads CASSQEARRGDTQYF. The CDR3 DNA sequence: TGTGCCAGCAGTCAAGAAGCGCGGCGGGGAGATACGCAGTATTTT.

The chain carries TRBV4-3 and TRBJ1-6, with TRBD1 as a possible D gene (6 bases). V lost 0 bases and J lost 7, with 16 bases in between. The CDR3 covers 17 residues. Germline assignment: CDR1 LGHNA and CDR2 YSLEER. CDR3 DNA sequence: TGCGCCAGCAGCCAAGACCCGCCGGGGGGCCCAAATTCACCCCTCCACTTT. Amino acids: CASSQDPPGGPNSPLHF.

The CDR3 loop reads CASSLAGLTDTQYF. The CDR3 DNA follows: TGTGCCAGCAGCTTGGCGGGACTCACAGATACGCAGTATTTT. The rearrangement joins TRBV5-4 to TRBJ2-3; D possibly corresponds to TRBD2 (6 bases). The CDR3 spans 14 residues. Germline CDR1 is SGHNT and CDR2 is YYREEE (reference sequence). V was pared by 0 bases and J by 2 bases, with 7 bases between.

The V and J genes are TRBV7-8 and TRBJ1-2; D is unclear. The CDR3 extends over 17 amino acids. Trimming shortened V by 4 bases and J by 3 bases, and 21 bases separated the two germline ends. Germline CDR1 is SGHVS and CDR2 is FQNEAQ. The CDR3 DNA reads as TGTGCCAGCAGCTCCTTACGGGGAAGGGAACCACACTATGGCTACACCTTC. Translating it yields CASSSLRGREPHYGYTF.

The CDR3 DNA reads as TGTGCCAGCAGCTGGAGGGGAAGGGATGTAGATGGTGAGACCCAGTACTTC. Its translation is CASSWRGRDVDGETQYF. V is TRBV7-9 and J is TRBJ2-5, with D tentatively TRBD2 (6 bases). The CDR3 contains 17 residues. Trimming took off 4 bases at V and 5 bases at J, with 23 bases between the two ends. Germline values: CDR1 SEHNR, CDR2 FQNEAQ (reference sequence). Filled out from reference TRBV7-9 and TRBJ2-5, the complete variable domain reads DTGVSQNPRHKITKRGQNVTFRCDPISEHNRLYWYRQTLGQGPEFLTYFQNEAQLEKSRLLSDRFSAERPKGSFSTLEIQRTEQGDSAMYLCASSWRGRDVDGETQYFGPGTRLLVL.

CDR3 region: CASSVLGDQPQHF. The CDR3, as DNA: TGTGCCAGCAGCGTCTTAGGGGATCAGCCCCAGCATTTT. J is TRBJ1-5 and V is TRBV27; possible D gene TRBD1, 5 bases. The CDR3 runs 13 residues. Trimming pared 6 bases from V and 5 bases from J, leaving 11 bases between. From germline, CDR1 is MNHEY and CDR2 SMNVEV (reference sequence).

The V call is TRBV5-1, the J call TRBJ2-7; tentative D call: TRBD2 (6 bases). The CDR3 is 13 amino acids. The germline V gene has CDR1 SGHRS and CDR2 YFSETQ. V lost 0 bases to trimming and J lost 6 bases, with 10 bases between them. The CDR3 sequence is CASSLGGTPEQYF. The CDR3 DNA sequence: TGCGCCAGCAGCTTGGGAGGGACTCCCGAGCAGTACTTC.

This rearrangement joins TRBV30 to TRBJ1-6; 8 bases agree with TRBD1. Trimming at V came to 2 bases and at J to 10 bases, leaving 7 bases not matched to a gene. The length of the CDR3 is 14 residues. The germline CDR1 and CDR2 sequences are GTSNPN and SVGIG (reference sequence). This CDR3 reads CAWSTGQAISPLHF. CDR3 nucleotide sequence: TGTGCCTGGAGTACGGGACAGGCAATATCACCCCTCCACTTT.

The CDR3 DNA reads as TGTGCCAGCAGTATTAGGACAGGGGATGAGCAGTTCTTC. Its translation: CASSIRTGDEQFF. The chain uses TRBV21-1 and TRBJ2-1; TRBD1, as called in the table, went unchecked against the DNA. TRBV21-1 corresponds to a pseudogene. CDR3 length: 13 amino acids.

This chain links TRBV5-1 with TRBJ2-2; 7 nucleotides agree with TRBD1. The CDR3 covers 15 residues. Germline CDR1 SGHRS, CDR2 YFSETQ. V dropped 5 bases and J dropped 1; count of bases not matched to a gene: 5. The CDR3 sequence is CASRPRDRNTGELFF. CDR3 nucleotides: TGCGCCAGCAGACCCCGGGACAGGAACACCGGGGAGCTGTTTTTT.

This chain links TRBV11-2 with TRBJ2-7, with 11 bases that match TRBD1. Germline V gene sequence: CDR1 SGHAT, CDR2 FQNNGV. The CDR3 has 14 residues. V lost 4 bases, J lost 5 bases, and 4 bases stayed unmatched. DNA for the CDR3: TGTGCCAGCAGCTCGGGACAGGGGGTCAACGAGCAGTACTTC. Translated, it gives CASSSGQGVNEQYF.